This T cell receptor (beta chain) appears in the sequencing data of a study of blood T cell repertoires in COVID-19 (dated by TCRdb to 2020 to 2021). Background for the entire study: Samples covering the acute and convalescent phases of COVID-19 were provided by collaborators in the United States, Italy and Spain. The material from the prospective study consisted of cDNA or gDNA derived from T cells, B-cell-depleted T cells, or PBMCs. The dataset comprised deeply sampled blood TCRbeta repertoires from subjects exposed to, actively infected with, or recovered from COVID-19. The repertoires were released in a freely available public database intended as a resource for research on the immune response to SARS-CoV-2. Samples were obtained from the ongoing ImmuneRACE study (first 160 participants) and from some 1,200 subjects provided by 6 global collaborators. The sample metadata nearly always contained a de-identified subject ID, COVID-19 status, age in years and sex. HLA class I and class II types, where available, came from metadata supplied by the sample provider rather than from assay-based typing.

The collaborating institutions used their own protocols to collect whole blood in K2EDTA tubes. For TCRbeta analysis, collaborator samples were shipped as frozen whole blood, as isolated PBMCs, or as DNA extracted from either sample type. Measured from the cysteine to the phenylalanine, the CDR3 is 16 residues long. CDR3 DNA only is kept here, 48 bases in frame from base 1. CDR1 SGDLS and CDR2 YYNGEE are derived from the germline V gene. From V the trimming removes 2 bases and from J it removes 4 bases, while the gene matches leave 5 bases of the junction unaccounted for. In the case of this clone: It has no known antigen specificity. Base qualities are not provided; no much larger clone lies one nucleotide away.

The study at large found these results: Clinical and demographic metadata were provided uncurated, with the amount varying by source and participant.

The immunoSEQ Assay, a bias-controlled multiplex PCR, was used to amplify TCRbeta CDR3 regions from genomic DNA. Processing in the source paper ran as follows. The number of nucleated cells in each sample was estimated by amplification of reference gene primers within the assay. Sequence reads were collapsed and filtered to measure the absolute abundance of every unique TCRbeta CDR3 rearrangement. For each sample, productive Simpson clonality was calculated as the square root of Simpson's diversity index over productive rearrangements. The table comes from immuneACCESS by way of TCRdb, which keeps in-frame sequences with V and J called. Part of the clones is missing from these tables; in studies checked, under half for an unresolved V gene and the rest for unknown reasons. V and J calls and clone size are given by that table; D and trimming were obtained from the DNA. This sample lists about 20,000 clones; approximately 91% were detected once. About 16% of the sample belongs to the ten largest clones.

This TCR came from a human donor in a cohort sampled during active COVID-19. This chain is built from TRBV9 and TRBJ2-6; 8 bases in the junction line up with TRBD2. Sequenced sample: peripheral blood. The nucleotide sequence reads TGTGCCAGCAGCGTTCCACTAGCGGTCGGGGCCAACGTCCTGACTTTC. Its coded protein is CASSVPLAVGANVLTF.